Listed below are T cell receptor beta chains from one sample, sequenced in a study of response to subunit inactivated influenza vaccine. MiXCR was run by TCRdb on the RT-PCR reads, yielding one entry per CDR3 protein. The table has about 540,000 distinct CDR3 sequences, around 21% seen once; the top ten hold 2.5% to 3%. These same data were also listed under a study on T cells expressing NK-cell markers.

The sample here was CD4+ T cells sorted from PBMCs, taken approximately 12 days after vaccination. The receptors were sampled from a man aged 45-65 years who received an inactivated influenza vaccine. Each CDR3 is given with its conserved first and last residue. The D gene is left open where the match is weak. Some rows mark clone size as missing; the rest say once, few, many or name a class of expanded clone.

clone_size,j_call,d_call,v_call,cdr3_aa,cdr3_nt
few,TRBJ1-2,TRBD1,TRBV20-1,CSAPTGRDYGYTF,TGCAGTGCTCCGACAGGGAGGGACTATGGCTACACCTTC
-,TRBJ2-1,TRBD2,TRBV12-3/TRBV12-4,CASSPLGAGGYNEQFF,TGTGCCAGCAGCCCTCTGGGAGCGGGGGGTTACAATGAGCAGTTCTTC
few,TRBJ2-1,TRBD1,TRBV2,CASSADRVDEQFF,TGTGCCAGCAGTGCGGACAGGGTCGATGAGCAGTTCTTC
-,TRBJ1-2,-,TRBV7-2,CASSWKTDTNYGYTF,TGTGCCAGCAGTTGGAAGACAGACACTAACTATGGCTACACCTTC
few,TRBJ2-7,TRBD1,TRBV20-1,CSARDSGTGDHEQYF,TGCAGTGCTAGAGATTCCGGGACAGGGGACCACGAGCAGTACTTC
-,TRBJ2-3,-,TRBV20-1,CSAVPNTDTQYF,TGCAGTGCTGTCCCCAACACAGATACGCAGTATTTT
few,TRBJ2-7,-,TRBV5-1,CASSHGDIAYEQYF,TGCGCCAGCAGCCATGGGGACATCGCCTACGAGCAGTACTTC
-,TRBJ2-2,TRBD1,TRBV9,CASSAGTGTLNTGELFF,TGTGCCAGCAGCGCCGGGACAGGGACCCTAAACACCGGGGAGCTGTTTTTT
-,TRBJ2-1,-,TRBV6-5,CASSYSRRAGGHNEQFF,TGTGCCAGCAGTTACTCGCGGAGGGCAGGGGGTCACAATGAGCAGTTCTTC
-,TRBJ1-1,TRBD1,TRBV7-2,CASSLVWTGDTEAFF,TGTGCCAGCAGCTTAGTATGGACAGGGGACACTGAAGCTTTCTTT
-,TRBJ2-7,TRBD2,TRBV20-1,CSAREGGLAGVLYEQYF,TGCAGTGCTAGAGAAGGCGGACTAGCGGGAGTTCTCTACGAGCAGTACTTC
few,TRBJ1-5,-,TRBV19,CASTPVGSNQPQHF,TGTGCCAGTACCCCAGTCGGTAGCAATCAGCCCCAGCATTTT
-,TRBJ2-2,TRBD1,TRBV29-1,CSVGQGGVGELFF,TGCAGCGTCGGACAGGGTGGGGTCGGGGAGCTGTTTTTT
-,TRBJ2-5,TRBD2,TRBV7-9,CASSASGSAQYF,TGTGCCAGCAGCGCTAGCGGGAGTGCTCAGTACTTC
-,TRBJ1-1,TRBD1,TRBV18,CASSPQKTGAMIKAFF,TGTGCCAGCTCACCACAGAAGACAGGGGCGATGATTAAAGCTTTCTTT
-,TRBJ1-1,-,TRBV6-5,CASSYSVALTEAFF,TGTGCCAGCAGTTACTCGGTCGCTCTAACTGAAGCTTTCTTT
-,TRBJ2-1,TRBD2,TRBV20-1,CSARALREAEQFF,TGCAGTGCTAGAGCGTTGCGGGAGGCTGAGCAGTTCTTC
-,TRBJ1-5,-,TRBV6-5,CASSYLGRGVEQPQHF,TGTGCCAGCAGTTACCTCGGCAGGGGTGTTGAGCAGCCCCAGCATTTT
once,TRBJ1-1,-,TRBV6-1,CASSFPGLRDTEAFF,TGTGCCAGCAGCTTCCCGGGGTTGAGGGACACTGAAGCTTTCTTT
few,TRBJ2-1,-,TRBV15,CATSRDGETTHEQFF,TGTGCCACCAGCAGAGACGGCGAAACTACCCATGAGCAGTTCTTC
-,TRBJ2-7,TRBD2,TRBV6-2/TRBV6-3,CASSYRREGPLGEQYF,TGTGCCAGCAGTTATCGGCGGGAGGGCCCCTTGGGAGAGCAGTACTTC
many,TRBJ2-5,-,TRBV10-3,CAISESSSPTLKETQYF,TGTGCCATCAGTGAGTCGAGTAGCCCAACCTTAAAAGAGACCCAGTACTTC
many,TRBJ2-3,-,TRBV10-3,CAISESNSGTDTQYF,TGTGCCATCAGTGAGTCGAACAGTGGCACAGATACGCAGTATTTT
-,TRBJ2-4,-,TRBV7-2,CASSLEGRAKNIQYF,TGTGCCAGCAGCTTAGAGGGTAGGGCCAAAAACATTCAGTACTTC
few,TRBJ1-1,TRBD1,TRBV4-2,CASSSGTGGIRSTEAFF,TGTGCCAGCAGCTCCGGGACAGGGGGGATCCGAAGTACTGAAGCTTTCTTT
-,TRBJ2-7,-,TRBV6-5,CASSYEGGRLYEQYF,TGTGCCAGCAGTTACGAAGGAGGACGACTCTACGAGCAGTACTTC
few,TRBJ1-2,-,TRBV29-1,CSVTGTKSGYTF,TGCAGCGTTACCGGGACCAAGAGTGGCTACACCTTC
few,TRBJ2-7,TRBD2,TRBV20-1,CSAQGLAGVGEQYF,TGCAGTGCTCAAGGACTAGCGGGAGTGGGGGAGCAGTACTTC
many,TRBJ1-4,-,TRBV14,CASSHDRATIGGEKLFF,TGTGCCAGCAGCCATGACCGGGCCACGATAGGGGGTGAAAAACTGTTTTTT
-,TRBJ1-1,-,TRBV5-5,CASSLGGLMNTEAFF,TGTGCCAGCAGCTTGGGCGGGTTAATGAACACTGAAGCTTTCTTT
-,TRBJ1-6,TRBD1,TRBV28,CTSIEGQYNSPLHF,TGTACCAGCATCGAGGGACAGTATAATTCACCCCTCCACTTT
-,TRBJ2-3,-,TRBV5-1,CASSDGTDTQYF,TGCGCCAGCTCGGATGGCACAGATACGCAGTATTTT
few,TRBJ1-2,-,TRBV5-1,CASSLDDRGYTF,TGCGCCAGCAGCTTGGACGACAGGGGCTACACCTTC
-,TRBJ1-5,-,TRBV29-1,CSVRIQPQHF,TGCAGCGTACGGATTCAGCCCCAGCATTTT
many,TRBJ2-7,-,TRBV12-3/TRBV12-4,CASSPRGYEQYF,TGTGCCAGCAGTCCCAGGGGCTACGAGCAGTACTTC
-,TRBJ2-1,-,TRBV12-3/TRBV12-4,CASTQLSSYNEQFF,TGTGCCAGCACCCAGTTGAGCTCCTACAATGAGCAGTTCTTC
few,TRBJ1-2,-,TRBV12-3/TRBV12-4,CASSLRETNYGYTF,TGTGCCAGCAGTTTACGGGAAACGAACTATGGCTACACCTTC
-,TRBJ1-6,-,TRBV30,CAWSGTPNSPLHF,TGTGCCTGGAGTGGGACTCCGAATTCACCCCTCCACTTT
-,TRBJ2-5,-,TRBV7-9,CASSPRQVAETQYF,TGTGCCAGCAGCCCAAGACAGGTAGCGGAGACCCAGTACTTC
many,TRBJ2-5,-,TRBV7-2,CASSLDRRETQYF,TGTGCCAGCAGCTTAGATAGGAGAGAGACCCAGTACTTC
few,TRBJ2-2,-,TRBV25-1,CASRPLGFTGELFF,TGTGCCAGCAGGCCTCTGGGTTTCACCGGGGAGCTGTTTTTT
few,TRBJ1-2,-,TRBV12-3/TRBV12-4,CASSLGRVLNYGYTF,TGTGCCAGCAGTTTAGGGAGGGTCCTTAACTATGGCTACACCTTC
-,TRBJ2-2,-,TRBV6-1,CASSGLTNTGELFF,TGTGCCAGCAGTGGATTAACTAACACCGGGGAGCTGTTTTTT
few,TRBJ1-3,-,TRBV10-3,CAIQEGPSGNTIYF,TGTGCCATCCAAGAGGGCCCGTCTGGAAACACCATATATTTT
-,TRBJ2-7,-,TRBV6-2/TRBV6-3,CASSSGLNYEQYF,TGTGCCAGCAGTTCCGGACTGAACTACGAGCAGTACTTC
-,TRBJ2-1,-,TRBV18,CASSPGSPGEQFF,TGTGCCAGCTCACCAGGTAGCCCCGGTGAGCAGTTCTTC
many,TRBJ2-2,-,TRBV11-2,CASSLPGNTGELFF,TGTGCCAGCAGCTTACCAGGGAATACCGGGGAGCTGTTTTTT
-,TRBJ2-3,TRBD2,TRBV2,CASSEMTSGVSTDTQYF,TGTGCCAGCAGTGAAATGACTAGCGGGGTTAGCACAGATACGCAGTATTTT
-,TRBJ2-7,-,TRBV27,CASRSGRSSYEQYF,TGTGCCAGCAGGAGTGGGAGGAGCTCCTACGAGCAGTACTTC
few,TRBJ1-3,-,TRBV12-3/TRBV12-4,CASSPSRNTIYF,TGTGCCAGCAGTCCGTCCCGAAACACCATATATTTT
few,TRBJ1-1,-,TRBV4-1,CASSQDSRGGTEAFF,TGCGCCAGCAGCCAGGATAGTAGGGGAGGCACTGAAGCTTTCTTT
-,TRBJ2-3,-,TRBV29-1,CSVRTYTLLSTDTQYF,TGCAGCGTTCGGACCTACACCCTACTTAGCACAGATACGCAGTATTTT
many,TRBJ1-2,-,TRBV29-1,CSVEGDLYGYTF,TGCAGCGTTGAGGGGGATCTCTATGGCTACACCTTC
-,TRBJ2-5,-,TRBV7-6,CASSSRQVLKETQYF,TGTGCCAGCAGCTCACGACAGGTTCTAAAAGAGACCCAGTACTTC
-,TRBJ1-1,-,TRBV30,CAWSGWNGINTEAFF,TGTGCCTGGAGTGGGTGGAACGGAATCAACACTGAAGCTTTCTTT
-,TRBJ2-7,-,TRBV6-2/TRBV6-3,CASSYTGRALSYEQYF,TGTGCCAGCAGTTACACGGGCAGGGCTCTCTCCTACGAGCAGTACTTC
few,TRBJ2-6,-,TRBV7-9,CASSVYPEPGANVLTF,TGTGCCAGCAGCGTCTATCCAGAGCCTGGGGCCAACGTCCTGACTTTC
-,TRBJ2-7,TRBD1,TRBV2,CASSDIGTLDRGYEQYF,TGTGCCAGCAGTGACATTGGAACCCTTGACAGGGGCTACGAGCAGTACTTC
few,TRBJ1-5,TRBD1,TRBV18,CASSPTQGANQPQHF,TGTGCCAGCTCACCGACTCAGGGGGCTAATCAGCCCCAGCATTTT
few,TRBJ2-7,TRBD2,TRBV6-5,CASSYSASGRVYEQYF,TGTGCCAGCAGTTACTCGGCTAGCGGGAGAGTGTACGAGCAGTACTTC